This T cell receptor beta chain was found in a study of a mutant IDH1 vaccine in newly diagnosed glioma. Study outcomes and limitations: Top peripheral T cell clonotype shifts appeared unrelated to pseudoprogression.

Time point: week 35, safety follow-up. Topical imiquimod accompanied each vaccine dose, which consisted of 300 ug of mutant IDH1 20-mer peptide. Tumors from donors were new WHO grade 3 or 4 IDH1-mutant astrocytomas with ATRX loss. Comments on this clone: Antigen: not known.

Only in-frame clones appear in the TCRdb table, and some are missing; sequencing was by immunoSEQ multiplex PCR. The sample yields about 42,000 clones, approximately 83% seen once. CDR1 is SGHTA and CDR2 is FQGTGA in the germline V gene. Losses at the gene ends were 4 bases for V and 2 bases for J; bases not matched to a gene: 3. This CDR3 region has 14 residues. Specimen: PBMCs, collected from a glioma patient whose treatment included an IDH1 peptide vaccine. The chain has TRBV7-3 and TRBJ2-3, with 7 bases fitting TRBD1. The receptor was isolated from a woman between 50 and 59 years old with glioma. CDR3 residues: CASSSTGITDTQYF. DNA of the CDR3: TGTGCCAGCAGCTCGACAGGGATCACAGATACGCAGTATTTT.